Below, 14 T cell receptor beta chains from the same sample are listed, as sequenced in a study of identical twins. Each CDR3 protein gets one entry after TCRdb re-called the 5' RACE reads with MiXCR. This repertoire shows more than 1.5 million distinct CDR3 sequences, less than 40% found once; its top ten account for approximately 0.29%. Sequenced input: cord blood. These TCRs come from a newborn girl in good health.

Concerning this clonotype itself: One end of the junction is discordant with germline, which a read error may explain. This chain links TRBV19 with TRBJ2-7; 8 bases are shared with TRBD1. There are 16 residues in the CDR3. CDR1 LNHDA and CDR2 SQIVND come from the germline V gene (reference sequence). The chain's CDR3 is CASSKTGEAYIYEHYF. CDR3 DNA sequence: TGTGCCAGTAGCAAGACAGGGGAGGCTTATATCTACGAGCATTACTTC.

This clonotype was detected a few times. This rearrangement joins TRBV18 to TRBJ2-7; D uncertain. CDR1 KGHSH and CDR2 LQKENI come from the germline V gene. The CDR3 has 12 residues. Trimming stripped 3 bases from V and 6 bases from J, with 9 bases between. DNA for the CDR3: TGTGCCAGCTCACCTTGCGCGTGCGAGCAGTACTTC. Translated, it gives CASSPCACEQYF.

A remark on this clonotype: Possible read error: a much larger clone is one base away. The V call is TRBV12-3 or TRBV12-4, the J call TRBJ2-4; 8 bases agree with TRBD2. This CDR3 has 13 residues. V shed 5 bases, J shed 15 bases, and the junction held 12 bases outside the gene matches. CDR3 nucleotide sequence: TGTGCCAGCAGTAAGACTAGCGAAGGGACCCGGTACTTC. Translating gives CASSKTSEGTRYF.

This chain links TRBV2 with TRBJ1-5; no clear D. CDR1 and CDR2 from the germline V gene are SNHLY and FYNNEI. There are 15 residues in the CDR3. Trimming took 6 bases from V and 0 from J, leaving 12 bases between them. The CDR3 reads CASRDDGYSNQPQHF. The DNA of the CDR3 is TGTGCCAGCAGAGATGACGGATATAGCAATCAGCCCCAGCATTTT.

This clonotype was counted only a few times. The V gene is TRBV20-1, the J gene TRBJ1-1; tentatively, D is TRBD1 (5 bases). From germline, CDR1 is DFQATT and CDR2 SNEGSKA (reference sequence). The CDR3 is made up of 16 amino acids. V was clipped by 1 base and J by 3 bases, with 18 bases between them. The CDR3 spells CSARAPMGGRDTEAFF. CDR3 bases: TGCAGTGCTAGAGCCCCCATGGGGGGGAGGGACACTGAAGCTTTCTTT.

This clonotype was counted at least ten times. The chain uses TRBV12-3 or TRBV12-4 and TRBJ2-7; TRBD1 might be the D (6 bases). Deletions cut 3 bases from V and 3 bases from J, with 9 bases between. This CDR3 region has 13 residues. The CDR3 DNA reads TGTGCCAGCAGTTTTGGACAGATCTACGAGCAGTACTTC. As protein: CASSFGQIYEQYF.

The chain joins TRBV19 to TRBJ2-1, with 10 nucleotides matching TRBD1. CDR1 is LNHDA, CDR2 SQIVND, per germline (reference sequence). V was clipped by 3 bases and J by 6 bases; unmatched bases: 8. CDR3 length equals 16 residues. The CDR3 sequence is CASSIPWTGGGNEQFF. The CDR3 DNA sequence: TGTGCCAGTAGTATCCCCTGGACAGGGGGAGGCAATGAGCAGTTCTTC.

This sequence joins TRBV6-5 and TRBJ2-1; the match to TRBD2 covers 9 bases. The CDR3 length is 14 residues. Germline V gene data show CDR1 as MNHEY and CDR2 as SVGAGI. J was trimmed by 4 bases and V by 8 bases; bases with no gene match: 6. CDR3 amino acids: CASGKRGVYNEQFF. CDR3 nucleotide sequence: TGTGCCAGCGGGAAGCGGGGGGTATACAATGAGCAGTTCTTC.

The chain recombines TRBV5-1 with TRBJ2-1, with 8 bases matching TRBD2. The CDR3 contains 16 residues. Looked up from germline, CDR1 is SGHRS and CDR2 is YFSETQ. V shed 3 bases and J 0 bases; nucleotides not matched to a gene: 5. The CDR3 DNA sequence: TGCGCCAGCAGCTGGCGAAGCGGGAGCTCCTACAATGAGCAGTTCTTC. Protein product: CASSWRSGSSYNEQFF.

This clonotype was detected only a few times. This chain joins TRBV20-1 and TRBJ1-6; D possibly corresponds to TRBD1 (6 bases). Trimming pared 2 bases from V and 1 base from J, leaving 12 bases between. Germline CDR1 reads DFQATT; CDR2 reads SNEGSKA (reference sequence). The CDR3 runs to 16 residues. The CDR3 DNA follows: TGCAGTGCTAGATCGAGGGGGATATCCTATAATTCACCCCTCCACTTT. As protein: CSARSRGISYNSPLHF.

The chain links TRBV7-9 to TRBJ1-4; 7 bases align to TRBD1. This CDR3 is built from 16 residues. Looked up from germline, CDR1 is SEHNR and CDR2 is FQNEAQ (reference sequence). After removal of 3 bases from V and 3 bases from J, the junction contained 7 bases not matched to a gene. CDR3: CASSLVRGQPNEKLFF. CDR3 DNA: TGTGCCAGCAGCTTGGTAAGGGGGCAACCTAATGAAAAACTGTTTTTT.

About this clonotype: One junction end disagrees with the germline gene, perhaps due to a read error. The V call is TRBV28, the J call TRBJ1-5, with 7 nucleotides matching TRBD1. Germline assignment: CDR1 MDHEN and CDR2 SYDVKM. The CDR3 covers 14 residues. The DNA of the CDR3 is TGTGCCGGCAGTTCGACAGGGTTTGATCAGCCCCAGCATTTT. This gives the protein CAGSSTGFDQPQHF.

CDR3: CSVRGLAGGSYEQYF. The CDR3 region has the DNA TGCAGCGTCCGGGGACTAGCGGGAGGCTCCTACGAGCAGTACTTC. The chain joins TRBV29-1 to TRBJ2-7, with 15 bases matching TRBD2. The CDR3 sequence is 15 residues long. The V segment lost 6 bases and the J segment 0 bases; nucleotides outside the gene matches: 3. Germline assignment: CDR1 SQVTM and CDR2 ANQGSEA.

This clonotype was counted between two and nine times. The chain employs TRBV2 and TRBJ2-3; 7 nucleotides agree with TRBD2. The germline CDR1 and CDR2 sequences are SNHLY and FYNNEI. V was clipped by 5 bases and J by 1 base; unmatched bases: 9. This CDR3 region has 16 residues. This CDR3 is CASSTVTSRRTDTQYF. In nucleotides, the CDR3 is TGTGCCAGCAGTACCGTGACTAGCAGGCGCACAGATACGCAGTATTTT.